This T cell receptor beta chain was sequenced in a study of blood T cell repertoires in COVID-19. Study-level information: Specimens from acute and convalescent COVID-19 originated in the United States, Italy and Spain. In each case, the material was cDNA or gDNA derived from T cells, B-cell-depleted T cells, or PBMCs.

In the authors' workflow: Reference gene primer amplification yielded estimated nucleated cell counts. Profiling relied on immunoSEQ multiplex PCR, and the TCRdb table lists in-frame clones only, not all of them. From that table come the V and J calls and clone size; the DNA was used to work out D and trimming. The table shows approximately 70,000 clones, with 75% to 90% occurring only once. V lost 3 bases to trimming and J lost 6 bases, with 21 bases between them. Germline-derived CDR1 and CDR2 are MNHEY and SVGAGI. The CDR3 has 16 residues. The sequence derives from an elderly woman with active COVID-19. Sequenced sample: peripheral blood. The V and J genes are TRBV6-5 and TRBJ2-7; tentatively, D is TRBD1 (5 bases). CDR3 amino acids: CASSYRNPGQGSEQYF. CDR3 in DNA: TGTGCCAGCAGTTATCGGAATCCCGGCCAGGGAAGCGAGCAGTACTTC.